A single sample is the source of the 10 T cell receptor beta chains below, sequenced in a study of T cells in localized non-small cell lung cancer. Produced via immunoSEQ multiplex PCR; TCRdb's table is partial and in-frame only. Among tens of thousands of clones listed, 82% were seen once. This material consisted of peripheral blood, taken before any cancer treatment. The receptors stem from a woman aged 40-69 years with stage I lung adenocarcinoma.

The chain recombines TRBV5-6 with TRBJ1-5; D is possibly TRBD1 (5 bases). Trimming removed 3 bases at V and 6 bases at J, with 10 bases between. The CDR3 is made up of 13 amino acids. CDR1 is SGHDT and CDR2 is YYEEEE in the germline V gene. The CDR3 sequence: CASSWGWGQPQHF. CDR3 nucleotides: TGTGCCAGCAGCTGGGGGTGGGGTCAGCCCCAGCATTTT.

The chain has TRBV11-2 and TRBJ2-1; D ambiguous. The CDR3 has 15 residues. Germline V gene data show CDR1 as SGHAT and CDR2 as FQNNGV. The V gene lost 5 bases and the J gene lost 6 bases, with 17 bases spanning the gap. The CDR3 loop is CASSLGSVLSNEQFF. The CDR3 DNA sequence: TGTGCCAGCAGCCTCGGTTCCGTTCTGAGCAATGAGCAGTTCTTC.

The chain has TRBV4-3 and TRBJ1-2; 8 bases align to TRBD1. The CDR3 is 15 residues long. The V segment lost 2 bases and the J segment 4 bases; nucleotides outside the gene matches: 6. In germline, CDR1 is LGHNA, CDR2 YSLEER. The CDR3 reads CASSQIRDRTYGYTF. The CDR3, as DNA: TGCGCCAGCAGCCAAATTAGGGACAGGACCTATGGCTACACCTTC.

With regard to this clone: The identical CDR3 is also encoded by other nucleotide sequences in the sample. Here the CDR3 DNA reads TGTGCCAGCAGCGTAGCTGGTCGGTCTGGAAACACCATATATTTT. It is translated as CASSVAGRSGNTIYF. The chain couples TRBV9 to TRBJ1-3; no clear D gene. Germline CDR1 SGDLS, CDR2 YYNGEE. V shed 0 bases and J shed 1 base, with 8 bases lying between them. This CDR3 spans 15 amino acids. Full variable domain (rest looked up from reference TRBV9 and TRBJ1-3): DSGVTQTPKHLITATGQRVTLRCSPRSGDLSVYWYQQSLDQGLQFLIQYYNGEERAKGNILERFSAQQFPDLHSELNLSSLELGDSALYFCASSVAGRSGNTIYFGEGSWLTVV.

The rearrangement joins TRBV7-8 to TRBJ2-1, with no clear D. The CDR3 spans 15 residues. The germline V gene encodes CDR1 SGHVS and CDR2 FQNEAQ. Between the trimmed V and J ends, which lost 1 base and 6 bases, there was a span of 13 bases. The CDR3 protein is CASSLGYHPSNEQFF. CDR3 in DNA: TGTGCCAGCAGCTTAGGCTACCACCCCTCCAATGAGCAGTTCTTC.

The V and J genes are TRBV2 and TRBJ2-5; a weak D match, TRBD2 (6 bases). Trimming pared 7 bases from V and 1 base from J, leaving 10 bases between. Per germline, CDR1 SNHLY and CDR2 FYNNEI. There are 13 residues in the CDR3. The chain's CDR3 is CASMGGSQETQYF. CDR3 sequence (DNA): TGTGCCAGCATGGGAGGCAGCCAAGAGACCCAGTACTTC.

This clone was detected only a few times. The gene calls are TRBV7-9 and TRBJ2-3; D is tentatively TRBD1 or TRBD2 (5 bases each). The CDR3 length is 15 residues. Germline-derived CDR1 and CDR2 are SEHNR and FQNEAQ (reference sequence). Trimming took off 2 bases at V and 3 bases at J, with 12 bases between the two ends. CDR3 bases: TGTGCCAGCAGCTTATGGGGGAGCACGACAGATACGCAGTATTTT. Residues: CASSLWGSTTDTQYF.

CDR3 amino acids: CASGYRWTDSEQYF. CDR3 DNA: TGTGCCAGCGGATACCGCTGGACGGACTCAGAGCAGTACTTC. The chain joins TRBV6-6 to TRBJ2-7; D possibly corresponds to TRBD2 (5 bases). Germline V gene sequence: CDR1 MNHNY, CDR2 SVGAGI (reference sequence). Trimming stripped 8 bases from V and 7 bases from J, with 21 bases between. This CDR3 region has 14 residues.

This sequence joins TRBV5-6 and TRBJ2-2; 9 bases match TRBD1. The CDR3 has 15 residues. The V gene end was trimmed by 5 bases and the J gene end by 4 bases; junction bases not matched to a gene: 6. Germline lookup yields CDR1 SGHDT and CDR2 YYEEEE. CDR3 sequence (DNA): TGTGCCAGCAGTTATGGACAGGGGAGCACCGGGGAGCTGTTTTTT. Its protein product is CASSYGQGSTGELFF.

This clone showed up just a few times. The chain joins TRBV10-3 to TRBJ1-2; 10 bases align to TRBD1. Losses at the gene ends were 10 bases for V and 4 bases for J; bases not matched to a gene: 12. CDR3 length: 15 amino acids. Looked up from germline, CDR1 is ENHRY and CDR2 is SYGVKD. CDR3 in amino acids: CATYPGQGVIYGYTF. For the CDR3, the DNA is TGTGCCACCTACCCAGGACAGGGGGTTATCTATGGCTACACCTTC.